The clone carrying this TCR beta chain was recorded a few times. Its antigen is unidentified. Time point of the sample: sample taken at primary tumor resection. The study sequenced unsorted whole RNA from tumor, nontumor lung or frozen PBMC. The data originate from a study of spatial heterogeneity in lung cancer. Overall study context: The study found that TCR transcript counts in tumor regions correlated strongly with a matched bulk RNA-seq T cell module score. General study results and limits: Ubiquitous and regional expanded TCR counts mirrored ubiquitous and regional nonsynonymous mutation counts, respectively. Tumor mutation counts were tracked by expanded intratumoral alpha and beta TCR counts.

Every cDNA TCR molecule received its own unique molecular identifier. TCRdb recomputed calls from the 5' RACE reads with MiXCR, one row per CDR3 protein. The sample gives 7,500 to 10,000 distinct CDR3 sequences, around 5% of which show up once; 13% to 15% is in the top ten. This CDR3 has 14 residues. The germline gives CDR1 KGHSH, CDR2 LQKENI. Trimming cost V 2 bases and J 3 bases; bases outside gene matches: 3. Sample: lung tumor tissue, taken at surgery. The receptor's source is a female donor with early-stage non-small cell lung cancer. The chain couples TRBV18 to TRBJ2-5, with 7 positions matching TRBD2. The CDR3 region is CASSPFGLEETQYF. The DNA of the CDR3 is TGTGCCAGCTCACCATTCGGACTAGAAGAGACCCAGTACTTC.